These 15 T cell receptor beta chains came from one sample sequenced in a study of T cell responses to AZD1222 COVID-19 vaccine. Only in-frame clones appear in the TCRdb table, and some are missing; sequencing was by immunoSEQ multiplex PCR. The sample yields 80,000 to 100,000 clones, 65% to 90% seen once. The specimen comprised peripheral blood, sampled on day 0 of AZD1222 vaccination. The receptor source for this set is an adult in good health.

The gene calls are TRBV9 and TRBJ1-4, with D perhaps matching TRBD1 (5 bases). V was shortened by 3 bases and J by 7 bases, with 13 bases between the two germline ends. Germline assignment: CDR1 SGDLS and CDR2 YYNGEE. The CDR3 loop spans 14 amino acids. Here the CDR3 reads CASSESPGAEKLFF. CDR3 bases: TGTGCCAGCAGCGAGTCTCCCGGGGCTGAAAAACTGTTTTTT.

The genes are TRBV29-1 and TRBJ2-3; 7 bases line up with TRBD1. The V gene end was trimmed by 6 bases and the J gene end by 4 bases; junction bases not matched to a gene: 7. The CDR3 covers 13 residues. Per germline, CDR1 SQVTM and CDR2 ANQGSEA. CDR3 protein: CSVNRGLPDTQYF. In DNA form, the CDR3 reads TGCAGCGTGAACAGGGGTTTGCCAGATACGCAGTATTTT.

The chain uses TRBV19 and TRBJ1-1; no definite D call. Trimming cost V 3 bases and J 4 bases, with 9 bases left between them. Germline-derived CDR1 and CDR2 are LNHDA and SQIVND (reference sequence). The CDR3 runs to 13 residues. The CDR3 loop is CASSISDSTEAFF. The CDR3 DNA reads as TGTGCCAGTAGTATCTCGGACTCCACTGAAGCTTTCTTT.

This clone was detected once. This chain joins TRBV19 and TRBJ1-5; D is perhaps TRBD1 (6 bases). Germline lookup yields CDR1 LNHDA and CDR2 SQIVND (reference sequence). Trimming removed 5 bases from V and 1 base from J, with 15 bases in between. The CDR3 has 16 residues. CDR3 amino acids: CASSPKGGLSNQPQHF. The CDR3 DNA follows: TGTGCCAGTAGTCCTAAGGGGGGGTTGAGCAATCAGCCCCAGCATTTT.

CDR3 nucleotides: TGTGCCAGTAGTATTTGGGGGTCTGGGGGCAATCAGCCCCAGCATTTT. Protein sequence: CASSIWGSGGNQPQHF. This chain joins TRBV19 and TRBJ1-5; perhaps TRBD1 as D (5 bases). CDR1 and CDR2 (germline): LNHDA, SQIVND (reference sequence). Deletions cut 3 bases from V and 2 bases from J, with 14 bases between. This CDR3 contains 16 residues. Looking up the rest from reference TRBV19 and TRBJ1-5 gives the full variable domain: DGGITQSPKYLFRKEGQNVTLSCEQNLNHDAMYWYRQDPGQGLRLIYYSQIVNDFQKGDIAEGYSVSREKKESFPLTVTSAQKNPTAFYLCASSIWGSGGNQPQHFGDGTRLSIL.

V is TRBV7-8 and J is TRBJ2-7; 8 positions match TRBD1. This CDR3 contains 13 residues. Germline V gene data show CDR1 as SGHVS and CDR2 as FQNEAQ. Trimming took 5 bases from V and 3 from J; bases not matched to a gene: 3. The CDR3 reads CASSGQGNYEQYF. CDR3 in DNA: TGTGCCAGCAGCGGACAGGGAAACTACGAGCAGTACTTC. Together with reference TRBV7-8 and TRBJ2-7, the CDR3 gives the full variable domain: GAGVSQSPRYKVAKRGQDVALRCDPISGHVSLFWYQQALGQGPEFLTYFQNEAQLDKSGLPSDRFFAERPEGSVSTLKIQRTQQEDSAVYLCASSGQGNYEQYFGPGTRLTVT.

This chain uses TRBV27 with TRBJ1-1; a possible D gene is TRBD1 (6 bases). Germline CDR1 is MNHEY and CDR2 is SMNVEV (reference sequence). The CDR3 length is 13 residues. Trimming removed 4 bases at V and 7 bases at J, with 13 bases between. CDR3 sequence (DNA): TGTGCCAGCAGTTGGGGACATTTCGATGAAGCTTTCTTT. It translates to CASSWGHFDEAFF.

This chain links TRBV6-6 with TRBJ2-7; D remains ambiguous. Germline V gene sequence: CDR1 MNHNY, CDR2 SVGAGI (reference sequence). CDR3 length equals 11 residues. V shed 7 bases and J shed 7 bases, with 11 bases lying between them. CDR3 region: CASTQYGEQYF. DNA of the CDR3: TGTGCCAGCACCCAATATGGAGAGCAGTACTTC.

A single count supports this clone. The V and J genes are TRBV19 and TRBJ1-4; no clear D. V lost 3 bases and J 5 bases, leaving 7 bases between the germline ends. CDR3 length equals 13 residues. CDR1 LNHDA and CDR2 SQIVND come from the germline V gene (reference sequence). CDR3 amino acids: CASSIGPNEKLFF. CDR3 bases: TGTGCCAGTAGTATTGGACCCAATGAAAAACTGTTTTTT. Based on the CDR3 plus reference TRBV19 and TRBJ1-4, the full variable domain is DGGITQSPKYLFRKEGQNVTLSCEQNLNHDAMYWYRQDPGQGLRLIYYSQIVNDFQKGDIAEGYSVSREKKESFPLTVTSAQKNPTAFYLCASSIGPNEKLFFGSGTQLSVL.

This chain uses TRBV6-4 with TRBJ2-6, with D perhaps given as TRBD1 or TRBD2 (5 bases each). With 3 bases removed from V and 0 bases from J, the gap between germline ends came to 15 bases. This CDR3 comprises 18 residues. Germline V gene data show CDR1 as MRHNA and CDR2 as SNTAGT. CDR3 nucleotides: TGTGCCAGCAGTGAAGTCTCAGGGACGGGCTCTGGGGCCAACGTCCTGACTTTC. It translates to CASSEVSGTGSGANVLTF.

The chain is built from TRBV9 and TRBJ2-5, with D tentatively TRBD1 (5 bases). This CDR3 has 14 amino acids. Germline V lookup: CDR1 SGDLS, CDR2 YYNGEE. Trimming removed 0 bases at V and 1 base at J, with 7 bases between. The CDR3 DNA is TGTGCCAGCAGCGTAGCGACAGCCCAAGAGACCCAGTACTTC. It specifies CASSVATAQETQYF.

This rearrangement joins TRBV20-1 to TRBJ2-3, with a weak D call TRBD2 (5 bases). The CDR3 sequence is 12 residues long. Looked up from germline, CDR1 is DFQATT and CDR2 is SNEGSKA (reference sequence). V was shortened by 3 bases and J by 5 bases, with 9 bases between the two germline ends. CDR3 bases: TGCAGTGCTAGTACGAGCGGAGATACGCAGTATTTT. Protein product: CSASTSGDTQYF.

This clone was recorded a few times. V usage is TRBV27 and J usage is TRBJ1-2; maybe TRBD1 (6 bases). Germline V lookup: CDR1 MNHEY, CDR2 SMNVEV (reference sequence). The CDR3 sequence is 15 residues long. Trimming cost V 2 bases and J 5 bases, with 15 bases left between them. CDR3 amino acids: CASSLRGLGVYGYTF. CDR3 nucleotides: TGTGCCAGCAGTTTACGGGGGCTCGGAGTGTATGGCTACACCTTC.

The rearrangement links TRBV6-5 to TRBJ2-2; TRBD2 aligns across 7 bases. The CDR3 has 16 amino acids. Germline V gene sequence: CDR1 MNHEY, CDR2 SVGAGI. The V gene end was trimmed by 4 bases and the J gene end by 0 bases; junction bases not matched to a gene: 5. This CDR3 is CASSSPGGTNTGELFF. CDR3 DNA: TGTGCCAGCAGTTCGCCCGGGGGGACGAACACCGGGGAGCTGTTTTTT.

V usage is TRBV19 and J usage is TRBJ1-4, with D hard to call. V dropped 6 bases and J dropped 7 bases, with 18 bases sitting between them. CDR1 LNHDA and CDR2 SQIVND come from the germline V gene (reference sequence). CDR3 size: 15 residues. The chain's CDR3 is CASRNAKTWIEKLFF. The CDR3 DNA reads TGTGCCAGTAGAAACGCCAAGACGTGGATTGAAAAACTGTTTTTT.